Sequencing of this T cell receptor beta chain was carried out in a study of persistence of HIV-infected CD4 T cells (dated by TCRdb to the early 2020s). Context from the whole study: The study isolated CMV- and HIV-1 Gag-responding CD4+ T cells from ART-treated individuals to examine antigen-driven clonal expansion of HIV-1-infected cells. The clonality of all cells in each sorted population was assessed by TCRbeta sequencing, whereas the clonality of infected cells was assessed by proviral sequencing. Apart from a couple of participants who underwent leukapheresis at a single time point, peripheral blood samples of up to roughly 200 mL were collected from participants at multiple time points. The median time participants had been on suppressive ART was over seven years. The TCR cluster analysis across participants included eight or nine participants for CMV and 6 or 7 participants for Gag. Here is what the overall study found, with its caveats: Because the TCR analyses were done in bulk, restricting them to just the rare CMV-responding cells that actually carried HIV-1 proviruses was not possible. Enrichment of degenerate expanded CDR3beta sequences was found in antigen-responding cells, suggesting convergent selection of CD4+ responses to CMV and Gag. The study involved few individuals and tested only a limited range of antigens. Significantly lower TCRbeta richness was observed in CMV- and Gag-responding cells than in anti-CD3/anti-CD28-responding cells, and higher oligoclonality was observed in CMV-responding cells than in CD3/CD28-stimulated and Gag-responding cells. TCR oligoclonality correlated with proviral oligoclonality within the same sorted populations.

CDR1 is given as SGHTA and CDR2 as FQGNSA, both from the germline V gene. V gives up 4 bases and J gives up 1 base, and the segment between their germline ends measures 9 bases. Including the terminal cysteine and phenylalanine, the CDR3 comprises 14 residues. The DNA shown is the 42-base CDR3, in frame from base 1. The treatment or condition label, read with the paper, signifies: suppressive antiretroviral therapy. A pool of overlapping HIV-1 Gag 15-mer peptides, at around 1 ug per peptide per mL, was used to stimulate the cells. Memory populations depleted of antigen-responding cells were obtained by sorting nonresponding CD40L-negative CD69-negative CD45RO-high memory CD4+ T cells. HIV-1-infected adults in whom suppressive ART had been started during chronic infection were enrolled as participants. For at least 4 years, the participants' plasma HIV-1 RNA had been undetectable, below 50 copies/mL. To be included, participants needed a CD4+ T cell count above 400 cells/uL and a positive CMV serology. Before stimulation, PBMCs were isolated using density centrifugation and depleted of CD8+ T cells. Stimulation of CD8-depleted PBMCs was carried out for around 19 hours with anti-CD28/CD49d costimulation, CD40-blocking antibody and enfuvirtide, to prevent new infections. Cell sorting was done on a Beckman Coulter MoFlo Legacy or XDP sorter, and dead cells were excluded with propidium iodide. The QIAamp DNA Mini Kit was used for genomic DNA extraction from samples above one million cells, and the Quick-DNA Microprep Kit was used otherwise.

In the case of this clone: Its recognized antigen is unknown. Qualities for individual bases were not recorded, and no much larger clone is one base off.

The immunoSEQ hsTCRB assay version 4, run in survey mode, was used to sequence TCRbeta repertoires from genomic DNA. Genomic DNA was diluted to approximately 11 ng/uL, and up to 1 ug per sample was used for TCRbeta sequencing. On the authors' methods: TCRbeta data were analyzed in ImmunoSeq Analyzer 3.0, with diversity computed on productive nucleotide rearrangements. The improved Chao index was used to estimate lower-bound TCR diversity, and the Gini coefficient was used to estimate clonality using the Immunarch R package. Different nucleotide rearrangements encoding the same CDR3beta amino acid sequence were counted as distinct clonotypes. TCRbeta sequences significantly enriched in antigen-responding cells relative to anti-CD3/anti-CD28-activated cells were identified by differential abundance analysis. Using predicted peptide-MHC specificity as the basis, GLIPH2 grouped TCRs into clusters, both for each participant individually and for the merged data sets that combined participants. The table was pulled from immuneACCESS by TCRdb, which kept in-frame rearrangements only. Such tables lose some clones; where checked, under half of the loss comes from unresolved V genes, and the rest has no known cause. That table gives V, J and clone size, and the DNA gave D and trimming. This sample is represented by approximately 35,000 clones; 75% to 85% of them were singletons. The top ten clones comprise 0.85% to 1% of the sample.

The source is an adult with HIV. The donor label of this sample is uncertain. The sample consisted of cultured CD4+ T cells from PBMCs, taken from a patient who received antiretroviral therapy. What the cell subset or site label conveys for this sample: CD40L-CD69- CD45RO-high memory CD4 T cells not responding to Gag peptides. The V gene is TRBV7-2 and the J gene is TRBJ2-3; D gene: possibly TRBD2, on 6 matching bases. The nucleotides read TGTGCCAGCAGCTACGGAGGGGGCACAGATACGCAGTATTTT. This yields the protein CASSYGGGTDTQYF.